The rows below give T cell receptor beta chains drawn from one sample of a study of blood T cell repertoires in COVID-19. Assay: immunoSEQ multiplex PCR; the TCRdb copy retains only in-frame clones and omits some. The sample has some 180,000 clones; roughly four fifths are singletons. Sequenced: peripheral blood. The receptors originated from a human donor in a cohort sampled during active COVID-19. Each CDR3 is given with its conserved first and last residue. The D gene is left open where the match is weak. Clone size is given for some rows only: seen once, a few or many times, or a class if the clone is expanded.

j_call,v_call,clone_size,d_call,cdr3_nt,cdr3_aa
TRBJ2-3,TRBV6-1,NA,NA,TGTGCCAGCAGTGAAGGAGTAGGGGGTAGCGAATACACAGATACGCAGTATTTT,CASSEGVGGSEYTDTQYF
TRBJ2-1,TRBV30,NA,TRBD2,TGTGCCTGGACTAGCGGGAATGAGCAGTTCTTC,CAWTSGNEQFF
TRBJ2-3,TRBV7-8,NA,TRBD2,TGTGCCAGCAGCCCAGACCCGCGGGGGGCAGGGACGACCACAGATACGCAGTATTTT,CASSPDPRGAGTTTDTQYF
TRBJ1-4,TRBV30,NA,NA,TGTGCCTGGAGTGTAGGACAGTATAATGAAAAACTGTTTTTT,CAWSVGQYNEKLFF
TRBJ1-6,TRBV19,NA,NA,TGTGCCAGTAGTCCTGACTGGGATTCACCCCTCCACTTT,CASSPDWDSPLHF
TRBJ1-1,TRBV6-5,NA,TRBD1,TGTGCCCAGAACAGGGGTGAAGCTTTCTTT,CAQNRGEAFF
TRBJ1-4,TRBV14,few,NA,TGTGCCAGCAGCCCGACGCGGACTAATGAAAAACTGTTTTTT,CASSPTRTNEKLFF
TRBJ1-1,TRBV7-2,NA,NA,TGTGCCAGCAGGCTTCGCGGGGACACTGAAGCTTTCTTT,CASRLRGDTEAFF
TRBJ2-7,TRBV7-9,few,TRBD2,TGTGCCAGCAGCTTAAACGCGGCTAGCGGGGTCCTCGAGCAGTACTTC,CASSLNAASGVLEQYF
TRBJ2-4,TRBV30,NA,TRBD1,TGTGCCTGGAGGGAACAGGGGGTTAAAAACATTCAGTACTTC,CAWREQGVKNIQYF
TRBJ1-6,TRBV2,NA,TRBD1,TGTGCCAGCAGTGAACAGACAGGGATCAATTCACCCCTCCACTTT,CASSEQTGINSPLHF
TRBJ1-2,TRBV19,NA,NA,TGTGCCAGTAGTGCAGGGTATGGCTACACCTTC,CASSAGYGYTF
TRBJ2-3,TRBV9,NA,TRBD1,TGTGCCAGCAGCGTGGGTACAGGGGCTAGCACAGATACGCAGTATTTT,CASSVGTGASTDTQYF
TRBJ2-7,TRBV28,NA,NA,TGTGCCAGCAGTTTGGTACAGGGCTACGAGCAGTACTTC,CASSLVQGYEQYF
TRBJ2-7,TRBV11-2,NA,TRBD2,TGTGCCAGCAGGAGACTAGCAGAGAGCTCCTACGAGCAGTACTTC,CASRRLAESSYEQYF
TRBJ2-7,TRBV3-1/TRBV3-2,NA,TRBD1,TGTGCCAGCAGCCAAGACATTACAGGGGGCGAGCAGTACTTC,CASSQDITGGEQYF
TRBJ2-5,TRBV18,NA,NA,TGTGCCAGCTCACCAACATCAGGGGAGGAGACCCAGTACTTC,CASSPTSGEETQYF
TRBJ2-6,TRBV6-5,few,TRBD2,TGTGCCAGCAGTTCTGGGACTAGCCGCTTCCCCAACGTCCTGACTTTC,CASSSGTSRFPNVLTF
TRBJ2-1,TRBV2,NA,TRBD2,TGTGCCAGCAGGGTAGCGGGGGCTTCCTACAATGAGCAGTTCTTC,CASRVAGASYNEQFF
TRBJ1-6,TRBV7-2,NA,NA,TGTGCCAGCAGCTTAGAGGGGGACAATTCACCCCTCCACTTT,CASSLEGDNSPLHF
TRBJ2-5,TRBV6-5,once,NA,TGTGCCAGCAGTTACGAGCCGCAAGAGACCCAGTACTTC,CASSYEPQETQYF
TRBJ2-1,TRBV29-1,NA,TRBD1,TGCAGCGCCGACTCCGTTGACAGGGTGTTGGGTGAGCAGTTCTTC,CSADSVDRVLGEQFF
TRBJ2-3,TRBV6-5,NA,NA,TGTGCCAGCAGTTTAGGGGCGGGGTACTCAGATACGCAGTATTTT,CASSLGAGYSDTQYF
TRBJ1-1,TRBV19,many,NA,TGTGCCACCACTCTCACCCCGAACACTGAAGCTTTCTTT,CATTLTPNTEAFF
TRBJ1-4,TRBV4-1,NA,TRBD1,TGCGCCAGCAGCCAAGCCCGACAGGGTAGTGAAAAACTGTTTTTT,CASSQARQGSEKLFF
TRBJ2-1,TRBV5-1,once,TRBD2,TGCGCCAGCAGCCCCCGGGGACTAGCGGGGGACAATGAGCAGTTCTTC,CASSPRGLAGDNEQFF
TRBJ2-5,TRBV7-7,NA,NA,TGTGCCAGCAGCTCCCGGGGCGACAGGACCCAAGAGACCCAGTACTTC,CASSSRGDRTQETQYF
TRBJ1-2,TRBV29-1,once,TRBD1,TGCAGCGTTGAAGATCCAGGCAGGGGGTATGGCTACACCTTC,CSVEDPGRGYGYTF
TRBJ1-1,TRBV7-9,NA,NA,TGTGCCAGCAGCTCAGGACAAGGCGTTGGCACTGAAGCTTTCTTT,CASSSGQGVGTEAFF
TRBJ2-1,TRBV5-6,few,TRBD1,TGTGCCAGCAGCCCGGGACAGGTCTACAATGAGCAGTTCTTC,CASSPGQVYNEQFF
TRBJ1-2,TRBV1,NA,NA,TGCACCAGCAGACCAGTTGGACAGCCAAACTATGGCTACACCTTC,CTSRPVGQPNYGYTF
TRBJ2-2,TRBV7-9,NA,NA,TGTGCCAGCAGCTTAGAATTGGCTGAGCTGTTTTTT,CASSLELAELFF
TRBJ1-1,TRBV2,NA,NA,TGTGCCAGCAGTGAAGGGGAGGGTAGGACTGAAGCTTTCTTT,CASSEGEGRTEAFF
TRBJ1-2,TRBV6-2/TRBV6-3,NA,NA,TGTGCCAGCAGTTCCACAGGGTCCGGCGGCTACACCTTC,CASSSTGSGGYTF
TRBJ1-3,TRBV5-1,NA,NA,TGCGCCAGCTCGGGTGGAAACACCATATATTTT,CASSGGNTIYF
TRBJ1-6,TRBV5-1,many,NA,TGCGCCAGCAGCCAAGGACTGCTCTCCTATAATTCACCCCTCCACTTT,CASSQGLLSYNSPLHF
TRBJ1-1,TRBV4-1,NA,NA,TGCGCCAGCAGCGAAGCCCCCGGGCTTCGGTGGAGGGGAATGAACACTGAAGCTTTCTTT,CASSEAPGLRWRGMNTEAFF
TRBJ2-6,TRBV7-8,NA,TRBD2,TGTGCCAGCAGCTTAGAGCGGGGCTCTGGGGCCAACGTCCTGACTTTC,CASSLERGSGANVLTF
TRBJ2-7,TRBV5-1,NA,TRBD1,TGCGCCAGCAGCCCGCAAACCGGGACAGGGGATGGCGAGCAGTACTTC,CASSPQTGTGDGEQYF
TRBJ2-7,TRBV18,NA,TRBD2,TGTGCCAGCTCCCCGGGGCCGGGACTAGAATCCGAGCAGTACTTC,CASSPGPGLESEQYF
TRBJ1-2,TRBV4-1,NA,TRBD1,TGCGCCAGCAGCCAAGATGGCACAGGGGGAGGTAACTATGGCTACACCTTC,CASSQDGTGGGNYGYTF
TRBJ1-3,TRBV5-1,NA,TRBD1,TGCGCCAGCAGCTTGGCCGGACAGGGGGGGAACACCATATATTTT,CASSLAGQGGNTIYF
TRBJ2-7,TRBV7-3,NA,TRBD2,TGTGCCAGCAGCTTAGTAGCGGGGGAGAACTACGAGCAGTACTTC,CASSLVAGENYEQYF
TRBJ1-2,TRBV12-3/TRBV12-4,NA,NA,TGTGCCAGCAGTTTCATCCGGCGGGATGGCTACACCTTC,CASSFIRRDGYTF
TRBJ1-2,TRBV3-1/TRBV3-2,NA,NA,TGTGCCAGCAGCCAGGGGGCAGCTAACTATGGCTACACCTTC,CASSQGAANYGYTF
TRBJ1-2,TRBV9,NA,NA,TGTGCCAGCAGCGTAGGGCAGAATTATGGCTACACCTTC,CASSVGQNYGYTF
TRBJ2-7,TRBV5-1,NA,NA,TGCGCCAGCAGCTTGGAAACCGGGGGCGAGCAGTACTTC,CASSLETGGEQYF
TRBJ2-5,TRBV5-1,NA,TRBD2,TGCGCCAGCAGCTTGGGAGGCGGGGGGGCCGGAGAGACCCAGTACTTC,CASSLGGGGAGETQYF
TRBJ1-2,TRBV15,few,NA,TGTGCCACCAGCAGAGATCTAACGGATGCGGACTATGGCTACACCTTC,CATSRDLTDADYGYTF